This T cell receptor (beta chain) emerged from a study of T cell repertoires in cytomegalovirus infection. A note on this clonotype: The antigen is not known.

Whole-study findings and limits: Cumulative public TCR beta family frequency identified carriers of CMV plus the relevant HLA. CMV-specific TCR beta clonotypes restricted by HLA-C were the ones dominating the ex vivo response.

The CDR3 consists of 14 residues. Germline values: CDR1 MDHEN, CDR2 SYDVKM. Trimming cost V 2 bases and J 0 bases, with 7 bases left between them. TCRdb itself ran the reads through MiXCR, one entry per CDR3 protein. The table includes about 160,000 distinct CDR3 sequences, approximately 17% detected once. This clonotype was sampled from a human donor in good health (CMV status not recorded). Some clones in this sample may be carry-over from other donors' samples. The sequenced material came from CD8+ T cells from PBMCs. The chain uses TRBV28 and TRBJ1-2; a weak D match, TRBD1 (5 bases). The CDR3 loop is CASSLGGSNYGYTF. The CDR3 region has the DNA TGTGCCAGCAGTTTAGGGGGATCTAACTATGGCTACACCTTC.